The TCR beta chain described here comes from a study of T cell responses to AZD1222 COVID-19 vaccine. Data came from immunoSEQ multiplex PCR; TCRdb stores just in-frame clones and leaves some out. This table holds tens of thousands of clones, 70% to 90% found once. As for this clone: Its matching antigen is unknown.

General study findings and limits: Only a handful of AZD1222 recipients, several in all, had baseline seropositivity.

Second-dose intervals near 4 or 12 weeks were combined. Germline V gene lookup returns CDR1 SNHLY and CDR2 FYNNEI. The CDR3 sequence is 12 residues long. The J segment lost 4 bases and the V segment lost 8 bases, leaving 4 bases of the junction unmatched. The gene calls are TRBV2 and TRBJ1-2; 7 positions match TRBD1. This receptor was taken from an adult who received the AZD1222 COVID-19 vaccine. The source was peripheral blood, collected 28 days after the second AZD1222 dose. Here the CDR3 DNA reads TGTGCCAGCTACAGGGGCGCCTATGGCTACACCTTC. Its translation is CASYRGAYGYTF.